This T cell receptor (beta chain) was retrieved from a study of blood T cells in healthy people across ages. This clonotype has more than one count but fewer than ten. The target antigen is unknown. Each of the donors had 9 to 10 milliliters of peripheral blood drawn into EDTA-treated Vacutainer tubes. Findings and caveats of the study: Long-lived and aged donors differed, with more naive CD4+ cells and higher diversity in the long-lived. Measured against age, TCR beta diversity per million T cells decreased in a roughly linear manner.

Germline V gene data show CDR1 as SGDLS and CDR2 as YYNGEE. CDR3 length: 14 residues. Between the trimmed V and J ends, which lost 3 bases and 1 base, there was a span of 11 bases. It was with a sample-barcoded 5' primer and a J-beta primer mix that a second PCR of about 6 to 12 cycles was run. From each sample, at least 3 million paired-end reads containing CDR3 were obtained. MiXCR, applied by TCRdb to the 5' RACE reads, yields one record per CDR3 protein. The sample has roughly 1.5 million distinct CDR3 sequences; 35% to 45% are singletons. The chain uses TRBV9 and TRBJ2-7; tentative D call: TRBD2 (5 bases). The sequenced sample consisted of blood. The receptor was derived from a woman under 30 in good health. The CDR3 sequence is CASSASLVSYEQYF. CDR3 coding DNA: TGTGCCAGCAGCGCCTCACTAGTGTCCTACGAGCAGTACTTC.